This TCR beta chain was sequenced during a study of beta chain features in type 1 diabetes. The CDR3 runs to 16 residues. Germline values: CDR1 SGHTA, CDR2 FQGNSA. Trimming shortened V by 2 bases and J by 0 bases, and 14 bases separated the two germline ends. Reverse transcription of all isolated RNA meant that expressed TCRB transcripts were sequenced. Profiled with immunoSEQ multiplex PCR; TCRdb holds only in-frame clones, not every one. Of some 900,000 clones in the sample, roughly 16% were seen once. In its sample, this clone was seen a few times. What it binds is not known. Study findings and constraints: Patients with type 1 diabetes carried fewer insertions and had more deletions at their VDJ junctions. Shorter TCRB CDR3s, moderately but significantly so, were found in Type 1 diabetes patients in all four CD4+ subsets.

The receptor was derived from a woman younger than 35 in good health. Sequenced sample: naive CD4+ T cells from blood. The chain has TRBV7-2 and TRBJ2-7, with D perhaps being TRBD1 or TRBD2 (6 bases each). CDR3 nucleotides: TGTGCCAGCAGCTTATGGGGGGCGATGAGCTCCTACGAGCAGTACTTC. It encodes CASSLWGAMSSYEQYF. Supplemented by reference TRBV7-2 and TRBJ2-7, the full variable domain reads GAGVSQSPSNKVTEKGKDVELRCDPISGHTALYWYRQSLGQGLEFLIYFQGNSAPDKSGLPSDRFSAERTGGSVSTLTIQRTQQEDSAVYLCASSLWGAMSSYEQYFGPGTRLTVT.